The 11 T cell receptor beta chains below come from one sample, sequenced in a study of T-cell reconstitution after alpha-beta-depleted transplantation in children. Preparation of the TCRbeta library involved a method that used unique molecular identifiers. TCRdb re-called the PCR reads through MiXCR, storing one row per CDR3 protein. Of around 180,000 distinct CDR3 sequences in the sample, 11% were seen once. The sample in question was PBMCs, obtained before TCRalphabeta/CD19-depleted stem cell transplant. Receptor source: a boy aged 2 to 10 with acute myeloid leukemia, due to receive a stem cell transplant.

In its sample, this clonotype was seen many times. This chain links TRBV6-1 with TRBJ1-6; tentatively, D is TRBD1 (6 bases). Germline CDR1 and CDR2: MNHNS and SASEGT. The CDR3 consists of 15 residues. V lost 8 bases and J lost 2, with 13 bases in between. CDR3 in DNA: TGTGCCAGCGCCCCAGGGGTTCCCTATAATTCACCCCTCCACTTT. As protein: CASAPGVPYNSPLHF.

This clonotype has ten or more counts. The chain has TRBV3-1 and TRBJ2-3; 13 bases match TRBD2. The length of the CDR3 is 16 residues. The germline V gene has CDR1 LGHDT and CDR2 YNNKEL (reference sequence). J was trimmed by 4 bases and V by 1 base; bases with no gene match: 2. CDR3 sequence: CASSQGLAGGADTQYF. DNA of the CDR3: TGTGCCAGCAGCCAAGGACTAGCGGGGGGTGCAGATACGCAGTATTTT.

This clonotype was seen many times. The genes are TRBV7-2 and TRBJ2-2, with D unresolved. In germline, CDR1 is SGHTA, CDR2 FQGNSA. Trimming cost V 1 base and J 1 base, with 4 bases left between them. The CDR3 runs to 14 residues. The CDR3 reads CASSLVENTGELFF. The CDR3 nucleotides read TGTGCCAGCAGCTTAGTTGAGAACACCGGGGAGCTGTTTTTT.

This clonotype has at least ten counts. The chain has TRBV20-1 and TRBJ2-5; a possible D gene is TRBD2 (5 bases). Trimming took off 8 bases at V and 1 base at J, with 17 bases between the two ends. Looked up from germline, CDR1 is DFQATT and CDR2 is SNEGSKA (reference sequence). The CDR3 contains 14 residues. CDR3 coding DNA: TGCAGTACCCCCTCCGTAAGCGGCCAAGAGACCCAGTACTTC. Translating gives CSTPSVSGQETQYF.

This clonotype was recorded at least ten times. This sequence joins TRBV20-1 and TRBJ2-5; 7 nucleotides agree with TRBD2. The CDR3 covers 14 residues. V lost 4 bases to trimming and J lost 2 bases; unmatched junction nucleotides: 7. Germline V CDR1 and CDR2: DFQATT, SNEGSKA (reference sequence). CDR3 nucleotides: TGCAGTGCTAACGGGGGGTTGAGGCAAGAGACCCAGTACTTC. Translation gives CSANGGLRQETQYF.

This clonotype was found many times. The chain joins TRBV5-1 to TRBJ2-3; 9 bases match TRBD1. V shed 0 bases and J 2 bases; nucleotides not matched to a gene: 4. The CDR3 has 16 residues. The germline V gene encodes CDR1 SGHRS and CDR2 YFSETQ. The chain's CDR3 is CASSLGNRGPTDTQYF. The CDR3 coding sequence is TGCGCCAGCAGCTTGGGGAACAGGGGGCCCACAGATACGCAGTATTTT.

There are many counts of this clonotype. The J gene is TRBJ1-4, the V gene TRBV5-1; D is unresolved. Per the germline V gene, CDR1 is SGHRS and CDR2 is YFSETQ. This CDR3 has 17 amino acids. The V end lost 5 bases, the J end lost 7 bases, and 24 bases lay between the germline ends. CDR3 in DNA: TGCGCCAGCAGGTGGACGCCGCAGGAACCGAATGTTGAAAAACTGTTTTTT. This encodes CASRWTPQEPNVEKLFF. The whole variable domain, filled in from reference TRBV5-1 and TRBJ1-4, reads KAGVTQTPRYLIKTRGQQVTLSCSPISGHRSVSWYQQTPGQGLQFLFEYFSETQRNKGNFPGRFSGRQFSNSRSEMNVSTLELGDSALYLCASRWTPQEPNVEKLFFGSGTQLSVL.

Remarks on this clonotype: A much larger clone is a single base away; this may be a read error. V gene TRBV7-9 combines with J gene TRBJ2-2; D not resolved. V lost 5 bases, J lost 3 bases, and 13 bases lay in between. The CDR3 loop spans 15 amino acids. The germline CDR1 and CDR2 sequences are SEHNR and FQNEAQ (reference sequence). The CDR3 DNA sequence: TGTGCCAGCAGCACTGGCGAAAGGGACACCGGGGAGCTGTTTTTT. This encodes CASSTGERDTGELFF.

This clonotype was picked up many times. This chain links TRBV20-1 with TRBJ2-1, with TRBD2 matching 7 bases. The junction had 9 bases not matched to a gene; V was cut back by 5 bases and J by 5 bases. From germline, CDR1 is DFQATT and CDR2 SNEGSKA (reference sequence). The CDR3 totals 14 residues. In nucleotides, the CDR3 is TGCAGTGCTTGGGCCGGGACTACAAACAATGAGCAGTTCTTC. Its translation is CSAWAGTTNNEQFF.

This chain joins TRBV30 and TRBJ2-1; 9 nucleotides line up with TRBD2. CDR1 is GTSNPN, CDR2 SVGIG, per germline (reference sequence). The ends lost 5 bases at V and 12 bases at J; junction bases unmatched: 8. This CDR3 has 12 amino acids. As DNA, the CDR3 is TGTGCCTGGCTCGCAGCGGGAGGCCGGCAGTTCTTC. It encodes CAWLAAGGRQFF.

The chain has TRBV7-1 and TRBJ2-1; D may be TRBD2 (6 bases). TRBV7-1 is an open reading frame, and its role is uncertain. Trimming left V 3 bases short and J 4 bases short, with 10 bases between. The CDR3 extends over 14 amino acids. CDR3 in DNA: TGTGCCAGCAGCTCGGACTATTCATACAATGAGCAGTTCTTC. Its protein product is CASSSDYSYNEQFF.